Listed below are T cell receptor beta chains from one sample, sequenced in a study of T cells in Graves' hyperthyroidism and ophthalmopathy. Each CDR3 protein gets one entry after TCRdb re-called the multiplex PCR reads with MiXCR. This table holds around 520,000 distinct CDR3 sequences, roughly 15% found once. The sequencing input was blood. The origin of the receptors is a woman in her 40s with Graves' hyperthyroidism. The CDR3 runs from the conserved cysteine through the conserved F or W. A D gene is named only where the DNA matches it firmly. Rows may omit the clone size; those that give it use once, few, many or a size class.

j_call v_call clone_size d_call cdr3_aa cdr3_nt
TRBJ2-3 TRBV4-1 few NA CASSQDEGWGSDTQYF TGCGCCAGCAGCCAAGATGAGGGTTGGGGCTCAGATACGCAGTATTTT
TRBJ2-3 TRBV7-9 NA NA CASRATDTQYF TGTGCCAGCAGGGCAACAGATACGCAGTATTTT
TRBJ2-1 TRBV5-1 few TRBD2 CASTPSSGAGWQFF TGCGCCAGCACCCCTTCTAGCGGGGCAGGTTGGCAGTTCTTC
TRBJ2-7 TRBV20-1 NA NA CSAWGQGESEQYF TGCAGTGCTTGGGGGCAGGGAGAGAGCGAGCAGTACTTC
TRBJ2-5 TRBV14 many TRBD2 CASSHSGTSGRETQYF TGTGCCAGCAGTCATTCCGGGACTAGCGGGAGAGAGACCCAGTACTTC
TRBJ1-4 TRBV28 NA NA CASSFPPGTEKLFF TGTGCCAGCAGTTTCCCCCCAGGGACTGAAAAACTGTTTTTT
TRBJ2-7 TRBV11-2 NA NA CASSPFREGGPIYEQYF TGTGCCAGCAGCCCATTCCGGGAAGGGGGACCCATCTACGAGCAGTACTTC
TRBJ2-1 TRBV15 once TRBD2 CATSRAGGLGDEQFF TGTGCCACCAGCAGAGCGGGGGGACTGGGCGATGAGCAGTTCTTC
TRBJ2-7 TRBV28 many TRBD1 CASSSGTGSYEQYF TGTGCCAGCAGTTCTGGGACAGGGTCCTACGAGCAGTACTTC
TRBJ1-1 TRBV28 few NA CASSLPQGAAFF TGTGCCAGCAGTTTACCCCAGGGCGCGGCTTTCTTT
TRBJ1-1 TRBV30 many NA CAWDFISEAFF TGTGCCTGGGATTTCATTTCTGAAGCTTTCTTT
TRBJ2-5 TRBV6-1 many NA CASSEGVVRGETQYF TGTGCCAGCAGTGAAGGTGTTGTACGAGGGGAGACCCAGTACTTC
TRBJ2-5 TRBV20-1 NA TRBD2 CSAPGGTSGTETQYF TGCAGTGCTCCAGGCGGGACTAGCGGTACGGAGACCCAGTACTTC
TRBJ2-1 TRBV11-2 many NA CASETNLNNEQFF TGTGCCAGCGAAACCAATTTAAACAATGAGCAGTTCTTC
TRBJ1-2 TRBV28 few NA CASKAGHNNYGYTF TGTGCCAGCAAGGCAGGGCACAATAACTATGGCTACACCTTC
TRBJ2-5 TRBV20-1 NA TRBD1 CSARVTGEETQYF TGCAGTGCTAGAGTTACAGGGGAAGAGACCCAGTACTTC
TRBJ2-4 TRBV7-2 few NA CASSLRSSEDKNIQYF TGTGCCAGCAGCTTAAGATCTAGCGAGGACAAAAACATTCAGTACTTC
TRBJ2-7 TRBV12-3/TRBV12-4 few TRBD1 CASSWDRAREQYF TGTGCCAGCAGTTGGGACAGGGCCCGGGAGCAGTACTTC
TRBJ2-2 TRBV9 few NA CASTPYSGTGELFF TGTGCCAGCACCCCGTATTCAGGAACCGGGGAGCTGTTTTTT
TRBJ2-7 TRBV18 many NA CASSPLSPSNEQYF TGTGCCAGCTCACCACTCAGCCCCAGTAACGAGCAGTACTTC
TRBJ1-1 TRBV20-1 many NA CSARATGEKTEAFF TGCAGTGCTAGAGCAACAGGAGAGAAGACTGAAGCTTTCTTT
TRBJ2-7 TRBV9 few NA CASSVQGLDEQYF TGTGCCAGCAGCGTACAAGGACTGGACGAGCAGTACTTC
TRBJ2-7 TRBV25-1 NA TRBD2 CARSRGLGAGVVYEQYF TGTGCCAGGAGTCGAGGCTTGGGAGCGGGAGTCGTCTACGAGCAGTACTTC
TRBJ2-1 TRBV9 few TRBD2 CASSVGPAGGGNEQFF TGTGCCAGCAGCGTAGGCCCAGCGGGAGGGGGCAATGAGCAGTTCTTC
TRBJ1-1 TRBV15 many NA CATTRTEGTEAFF TGTGCCACCACCAGGACAGAAGGCACTGAAGCTTTCTTT
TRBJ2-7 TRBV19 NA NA CASTTGNPYEQYF TGTGCCAGTACGACAGGAAACCCTTACGAGCAGTACTTC
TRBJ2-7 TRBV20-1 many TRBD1 CSARGGQGVYEQYF TGCAGTGCTAGGGGGGGACAGGGTGTTTACGAGCAGTACTTC